The clone carrying this TCR beta chain was observed many times. TCRdb itself ran the 5' RACE reads through MiXCR, one entry per CDR3 protein. The table lists tens of thousands of distinct CDR3 sequences, more than 4.5% of them singletons. The sample originates from a study of T cells of healthy individuals. This clonotype was obtained from a human donor in good health.

DNA for the CDR3: TGTGCCAGCAGTGTTTACCAAGCAGGGTATAACTATGGCTACACCTTC. This encodes CASSVYQAGYNYGYTF. V usage is TRBV28 and J usage is TRBJ1-2; maybe TRBD1 (5 bases). V lost 5 bases to trimming and J lost 1 base, with 17 bases between them. Germline CDR1 reads MDHEN; CDR2 reads SYDVKM. This CDR3 has 16 residues.